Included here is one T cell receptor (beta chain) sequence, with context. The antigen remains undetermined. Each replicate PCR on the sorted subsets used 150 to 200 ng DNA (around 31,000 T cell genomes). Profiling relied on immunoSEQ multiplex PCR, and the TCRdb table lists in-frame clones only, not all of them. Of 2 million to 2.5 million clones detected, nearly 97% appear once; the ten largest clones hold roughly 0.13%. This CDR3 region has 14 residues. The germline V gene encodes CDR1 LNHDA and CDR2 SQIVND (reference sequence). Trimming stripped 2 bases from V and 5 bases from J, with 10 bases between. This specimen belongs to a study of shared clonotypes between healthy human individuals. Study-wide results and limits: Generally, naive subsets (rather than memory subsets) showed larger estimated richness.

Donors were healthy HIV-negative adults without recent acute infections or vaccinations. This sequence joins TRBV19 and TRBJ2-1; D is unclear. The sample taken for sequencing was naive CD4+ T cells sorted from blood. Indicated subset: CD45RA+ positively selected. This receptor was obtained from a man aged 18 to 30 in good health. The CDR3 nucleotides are TGTGCCAGTAGTATAACGACTCTGCACAATGAGCAGTTCTTC. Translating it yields CASSITTLHNEQFF.